The 21 T cell receptor beta chains below were found in one sample sequenced in a study of PD-1 blockade in mismatch repair-deficient tumors. Produced via immunoSEQ multiplex PCR; TCRdb's table is partial and in-frame only. The repertoire holds tens of thousands of clones, with over 70% as singletons. Source: peripheral blood, taken 12 weeks after starting pembrolizumab. These receptor sequences come from an adult with mismatch repair-deficient cancer.

The chain has TRBV14 and TRBJ2-5; D gene ambiguous. Germline V CDR1 and CDR2: SGHDN, FVKESK. Trimming took 2 bases from V and 5 from J, leaving 3 bases between them. The CDR3 spans 11 residues. The CDR3 coding sequence is TGTGCCAGCAGCCAATTCGAGACCCAGTACTTC. The encoded protein is CASSQFETQYF.

The genes are TRBV4-1 and TRBJ2-6; D is ambiguous. Germline-derived CDR1 and CDR2 are MGHRA and YSYEKL. Trimming took 1 base from V and 0 from J, leaving 1 base between them. This CDR3 is 14 amino acids long. The CDR3 loop reads CASSQVSGANVLTF. CDR3 coding DNA: TGCGCCAGCAGCCAAGTCTCTGGGGCCAACGTCCTGACTTTC.

This clone has a handful of counts. The J gene is TRBJ2-7, the V gene TRBV10-1; D is undetermined. Germline values: CDR1 WNHNN, CDR2 SYGVQD (reference sequence). The CDR3 has 15 residues. Trimming cost V 0 bases and J 2 bases, with 11 bases left between them. Here the CDR3 DNA reads TGCGCCAGCAGTGAGTCGACGGCTCCCGCCTACGAGCAGTACTTC. Translation: CASSESTAPAYEQYF.

This clone has a single count. J is TRBJ2-3 and V is TRBV5-1; no definite D call. V was pared by 0 bases and J by 0 bases, with 2 bases between. The CDR3 is 13 residues long. In germline, CDR1 is SGHRS, CDR2 YFSETQ. The CDR3 DNA reads as TGCGCCAGCAGCTTGGGGAGCACAGATACGCAGTATTTT. Protein sequence: CASSLGSTDTQYF.

The chain has TRBV10-3 and TRBJ2-6, with 7 nucleotides matching TRBD1. After removal of 6 bases from V and 0 bases from J, the junction contained 8 bases not matched to a gene. The germline V gene has CDR1 ENHRY and CDR2 SYGVKD. CDR3 length equals 17 residues. As DNA, the CDR3 is TGTGCCATCAGGCCCGGGACAGTCGACTCTGGGGCCAACGTCCTGACTTTC. Its translation is CAIRPGTVDSGANVLTF.

The chain combines TRBV21-1 with TRBJ2-7; the table's D call, TRBD1, has no DNA check behind it. TRBV21-1 is flagged as a pseudogene. The CDR3 runs to 16 residues. This CDR3 is CASSRNRDTKFYEQYF. The CDR3 bases are TGTGCCAGCAGCAGGAACCGGGACACGAAGTTCTACGAGCAGTACTTC.

This clone was detected only once. The chain uses TRBV27 and TRBJ2-3; D is undetermined. This CDR3 is 16 amino acids long. Trimming pared 2 bases from V and 2 bases from J, leaving 14 bases between. Germline V gene lookup returns CDR1 MNHEY and CDR2 SMNVEV (reference sequence). CDR3: CASSLGPQGLTDTQYF. DNA of the CDR3: TGTGCCAGCAGTTTAGGACCCCAAGGGCTCACAGATACGCAGTATTTT.

The rearrangement uses TRBV1 and TRBJ2-1; TRBD2 is taken as the D call from the table, unchecked against the DNA. TRBV1 is noted as a pseudogene. This CDR3 comprises 17 residues. CDR3 in amino acids: CTSSPQRGLAGGPRVLF. The CDR3 nucleotides are TGCACCAGCAGCCCACAACGGGGACTAGCGGGAGGGCCGCGTGTCCTCTTC.

A single count supports this clone. The rearrangement uses TRBV19 and TRBJ2-4; D ambiguous. This CDR3 is built from 14 residues. CDR1 LNHDA and CDR2 SQIVND come from the germline V gene (reference sequence). V was cut by 1 base and J by 2 bases, with 6 bases left in between. CDR3 amino acids: CASSIGSTKNIQYF. CDR3 nucleotide sequence: TGTGCCAGTAGTATAGGGAGTACCAAAAACATTCAGTACTTC.

J is TRBJ2-5 and V is TRBV10-3, with TRBD2 matching 8 bases. J lost 3 bases, V lost 1 base, and 7 bases had no gene match. This CDR3 has 16 amino acids. Germline values: CDR1 ENHRY, CDR2 SYGVKD. CDR3 amino acids: CAISEFASGRKETQYF. The CDR3 nucleotides read TGTGCCATCAGTGAGTTCGCTAGCGGGCGAAAAGAGACCCAGTACTTC.

The genes are TRBV29-1 and TRBJ2-3; TRBD2 aligns across 12 bases. The CDR3 is made up of 16 amino acids. CDR1 and CDR2 from the germline V gene are SQVTM and ANQGSEA. The V gene end was trimmed by 2 bases and the J gene end by 8 bases; junction bases not matched to a gene: 11. The CDR3 DNA is TGCAGCGTTGAACGGTCACTAGCGGGAGGAGTGGGTACGCAGTATTTT. Translated, it gives CSVERSLAGGVGTQYF.

This clone was seen only once. V usage is TRBV13 and J usage is TRBJ2-7; D possibly matches TRBD1 or TRBD2 (5 bases each). CDR1 and CDR2 from the germline V gene are PRHDT and FYEKMQ (reference sequence). This CDR3 contains 16 residues. Trimming removed 6 bases from V and 0 bases from J, with 18 bases in between. CDR3 loop: CASSAGSSFSSYEQYF. The CDR3 nucleotides are TGTGCCAGCAGTGCAGGGAGCTCGTTCTCCTCCTACGAGCAGTACTTC.

The rearrangement joins TRBV7-2 to TRBJ1-1; D uncertain. The CDR3 covers 12 residues. The germline gives CDR1 SGHTA, CDR2 FQGNSA. Trimming removed 1 base at V and 7 bases at J, with 7 bases between. The CDR3 DNA is TGTGCCAGCAGCTTAGGGACGGGTGAAGCTTTCTTT. Its translation is CASSLGTGEAFF.

The chain recombines TRBV7-6 with TRBJ1-2; no reliable D call. The length of the CDR3 is 18 residues. Trimming removed 1 base from V and 5 bases from J, with 23 bases in between. In germline, CDR1 is SGHVS, CDR2 FNYEAQ. The CDR3 sequence: CASSLEVETGPGKYGYTF. The CDR3 coding sequence is TGTGCCAGCAGCTTAGAGGTTGAAACGGGTCCGGGCAAGTATGGCTACACCTTC.

This clone was observed a handful of times. The genes are TRBV7-2 and TRBJ2-7, with D possibly matching TRBD2 (5 bases). The germline V gene encodes CDR1 SGHTA and CDR2 FQGNSA. This CDR3 spans 15 amino acids. The ends were cut back, 0 bases at V and 6 bases at J, with 15 bases in the middle. The CDR3 sequence: CASSLAMGSSSEQYF. CDR3 sequence (DNA): TGTGCCAGCAGCTTAGCGATGGGCTCTAGCTCCGAGCAGTACTTC.

This rearrangement joins TRBV4-1 to TRBJ2-1; 13 bases are a match to TRBD2. CDR1 and CDR2 from the germline V gene are MGHRA and YSYEKL. With 1 base clipped from V and 9 bases from J, the junction kept 21 bases outside the gene matches. This CDR3 is built from 21 residues. Here the CDR3 DNA reads TGCGCCAGCAGCCAAGGAAACCTCGGAGGTTTACTAGCGGGAGGGCGTGGTGAGCAGTTCTTC. It yields the protein CASSQGNLGGLLAGGRGEQFF.

CDR3 nucleotides: TGTGCCAGCAGCAACAGGGGAGAGGGGATGATGGAAGCTTTCTTT. It codes for CASSNRGEGMMEAFF. The chain employs TRBV7-2 and TRBJ1-1; 7 bases match TRBD1. Germline assignment: CDR1 SGHTA and CDR2 FQGNSA. The CDR3 totals 15 residues. With V trimmed by 5 bases and J by 8 bases, 14 bases remained unmatched.

This CDR3 reads CASSPRTGGSNQPQHF. CDR3 nucleotides: TGTGCCAGCAGTCCTCGGACAGGGGGTAGCAATCAGCCCCAGCATTTT. The chain joins TRBV5-5 to TRBJ1-5; 10 nucleotides line up with TRBD1. Trimming at V came to 5 bases and at J to 0 bases, leaving 5 bases not matched to a gene. Germline V CDR1 and CDR2: SGHKS, YYEKEE (reference sequence). This CDR3 is 16 amino acids long.

The chain is built from TRBV13 and TRBJ1-5; unclear D gene. Per germline, CDR1 PRHDT and CDR2 FYEKMQ (reference sequence). Deletions cut 0 bases from V and 3 bases from J, with 0 bases between. The length of the CDR3 is 12 residues. The CDR3 DNA reads TGTGCCAGCAGCTTAGGCAATCAGCCCCAGCATTTT. Translated, it gives CASSLGNQPQHF.

This clone was seen a few times. The V call is TRBV7-9, the J call TRBJ2-7; D remains ambiguous. CDR1 and CDR2 from the germline V gene are SEHNR and FQNEAQ (reference sequence). The CDR3 has 13 amino acids. V lost 6 bases and J lost 6, with 15 bases in between. The CDR3 DNA reads as TGTGCCAGCAGATTACCAGGATCCAGCGAGCAGTACTTC. Its protein product is CASRLPGSSEQYF. Full variable domain (outside the CDR3, taken from reference TRBV7-9 and TRBJ2-7): DTGVSQNPRHKITKRGQNVTFRCDPISEHNRLYWYRQTLGQGPEFLTYFQNEAQLEKSRLLSDRFSAERPKGSFSTLEIQRTEQGDSAMYLCASRLPGSSEQYFGPGTRLTVT.

Only one count was recorded for this clone. The genes are TRBV5-1 and TRBJ2-7; D is tentatively TRBD1 or TRBD2 (5 bases each). V was shortened by 3 bases and J by 7 bases, with 17 bases between the two germline ends. This CDR3 comprises 14 residues. Germline V lookup: CDR1 SGHRS, CDR2 YFSETQ. The CDR3, as DNA: TGCGCCAGCAGCTCCGGGGACGGAGTGATAGAGCAGTACTTC. Its protein is CASSSGDGVIEQYF.